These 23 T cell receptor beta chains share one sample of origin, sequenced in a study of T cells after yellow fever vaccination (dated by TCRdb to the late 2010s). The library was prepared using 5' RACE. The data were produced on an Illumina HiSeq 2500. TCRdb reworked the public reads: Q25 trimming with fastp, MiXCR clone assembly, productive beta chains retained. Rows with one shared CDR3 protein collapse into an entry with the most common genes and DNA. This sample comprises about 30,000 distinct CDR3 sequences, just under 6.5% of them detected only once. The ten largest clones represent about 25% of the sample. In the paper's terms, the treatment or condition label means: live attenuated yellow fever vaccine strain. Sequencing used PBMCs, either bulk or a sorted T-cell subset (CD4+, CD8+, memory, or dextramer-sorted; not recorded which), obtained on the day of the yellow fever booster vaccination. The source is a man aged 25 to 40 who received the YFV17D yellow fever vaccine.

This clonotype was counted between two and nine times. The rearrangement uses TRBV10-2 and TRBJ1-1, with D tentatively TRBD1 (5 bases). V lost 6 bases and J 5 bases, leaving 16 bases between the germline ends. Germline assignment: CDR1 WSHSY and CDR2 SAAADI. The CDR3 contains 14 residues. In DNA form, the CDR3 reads TGCGCCAGCAGGGAGACTGGCAGGGCAACTGAAGCTTTCTTT. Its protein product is CASRETGRATEAFF.

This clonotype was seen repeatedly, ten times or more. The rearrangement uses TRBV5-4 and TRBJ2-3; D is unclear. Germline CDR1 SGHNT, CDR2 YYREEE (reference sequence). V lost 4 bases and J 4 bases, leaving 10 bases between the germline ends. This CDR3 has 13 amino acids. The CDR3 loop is CASSRMFADTQYF. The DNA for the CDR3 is TGTGCCAGCAGCCGCATGTTTGCAGATACGCAGTATTTT.

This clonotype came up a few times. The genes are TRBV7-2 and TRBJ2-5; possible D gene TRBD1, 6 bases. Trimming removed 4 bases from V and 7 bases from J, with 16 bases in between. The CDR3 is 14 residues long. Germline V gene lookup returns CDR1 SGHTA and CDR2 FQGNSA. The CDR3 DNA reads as TGTGCCAGCAGCTCCCCCCAGGGGAAGGGGACCCAGTACTTC. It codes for CASSSPQGKGTQYF. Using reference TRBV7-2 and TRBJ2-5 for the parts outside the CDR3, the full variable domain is GAGVSQSPSNKVTEKGKDVELRCDPISGHTALYWYRQSLGQGLEFLIYFQGNSAPDKSGLPSDRFSAERTGGSVSTLTIQRTQQEDSAVYLCASSSPQGKGTQYFGPGTRLLVL.

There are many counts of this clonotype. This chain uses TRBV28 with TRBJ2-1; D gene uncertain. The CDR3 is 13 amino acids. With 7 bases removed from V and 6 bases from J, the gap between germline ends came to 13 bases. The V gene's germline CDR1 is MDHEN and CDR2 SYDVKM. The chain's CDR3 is CASNKAIGNEQFF. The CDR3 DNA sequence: TGTGCCAGCAATAAGGCCATAGGCAATGAGCAGTTCTTC.

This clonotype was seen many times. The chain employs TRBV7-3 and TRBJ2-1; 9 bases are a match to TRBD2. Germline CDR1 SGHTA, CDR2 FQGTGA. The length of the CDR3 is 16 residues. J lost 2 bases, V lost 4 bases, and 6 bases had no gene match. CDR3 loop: CASSSRAGGAYNEQFF. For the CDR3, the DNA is TGTGCCAGCAGCTCCCGGGCGGGAGGGGCCTACAATGAGCAGTTCTTC.

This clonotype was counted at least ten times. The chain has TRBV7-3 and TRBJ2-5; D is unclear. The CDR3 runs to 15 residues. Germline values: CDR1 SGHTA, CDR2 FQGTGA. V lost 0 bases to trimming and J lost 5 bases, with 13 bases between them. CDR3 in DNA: TGTGCCAGCAGCTTAACCGGACGGCCTGCGGAGACCCAGTACTTC. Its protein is CASSLTGRPAETQYF.

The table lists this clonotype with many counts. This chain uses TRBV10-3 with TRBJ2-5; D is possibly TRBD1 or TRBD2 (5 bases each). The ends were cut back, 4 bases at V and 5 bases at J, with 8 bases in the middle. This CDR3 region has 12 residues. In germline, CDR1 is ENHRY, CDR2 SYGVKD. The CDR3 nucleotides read TGTGCCATCAGTGCGGGGCGGGAGACCCAGTACTTC. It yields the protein CAISAGRETQYF.

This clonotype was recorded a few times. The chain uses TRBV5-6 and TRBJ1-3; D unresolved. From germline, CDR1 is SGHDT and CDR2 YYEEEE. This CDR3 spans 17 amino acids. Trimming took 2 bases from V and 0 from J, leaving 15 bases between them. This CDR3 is CASSFVAGGPSGNTIYF. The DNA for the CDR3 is TGTGCCAGCAGCTTTGTCGCTGGAGGACCCTCTGGAAACACCATATATTTT.

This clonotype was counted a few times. The CDR3 loop reads CASSLLGLRDRVGGRHTEAFF. DNA of the CDR3: TGTGCCAGCAGTCTACTTGGGCTCCGGGACAGGGTGGGAGGGAGGCACACTGAAGCTTTCTTT. The chain couples TRBV27 to TRBJ1-1; 9 nucleotides align to TRBD1. Germline loops: CDR1 MNHEY, CDR2 SMNVEV (reference sequence). The trim removed 5 bases at V and 3 bases at J, leaving 25 bases unmatched. CDR3 length: 21 residues.

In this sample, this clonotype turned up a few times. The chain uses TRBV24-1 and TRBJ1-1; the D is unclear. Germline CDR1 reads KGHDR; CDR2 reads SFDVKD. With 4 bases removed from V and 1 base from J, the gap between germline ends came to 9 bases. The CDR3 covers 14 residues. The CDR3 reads CATSESDWNTEAFF. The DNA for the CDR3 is TGTGCCACCAGTGAGTCTGACTGGAACACTGAAGCTTTCTTT.

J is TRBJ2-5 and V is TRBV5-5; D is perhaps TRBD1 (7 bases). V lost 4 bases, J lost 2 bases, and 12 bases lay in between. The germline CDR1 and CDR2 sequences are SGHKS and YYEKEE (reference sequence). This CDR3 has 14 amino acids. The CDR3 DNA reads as TGTGCCAGCAGCGGCCAGGGGGGTCAAGAGACCCAGTACTTC. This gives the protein CASSGQGGQETQYF.

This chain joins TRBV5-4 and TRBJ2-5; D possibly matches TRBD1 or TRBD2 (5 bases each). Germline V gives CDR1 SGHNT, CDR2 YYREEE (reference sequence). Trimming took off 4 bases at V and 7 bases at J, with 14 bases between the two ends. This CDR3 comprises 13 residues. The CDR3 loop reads CASSRDPVGTQYF. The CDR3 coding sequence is TGTGCCAGCAGCCGGGACCCCGTGGGGACCCAGTACTTC.

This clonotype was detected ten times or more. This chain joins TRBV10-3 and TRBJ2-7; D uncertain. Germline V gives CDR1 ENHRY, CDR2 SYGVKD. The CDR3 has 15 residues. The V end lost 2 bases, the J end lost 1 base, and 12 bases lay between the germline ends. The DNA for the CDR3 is TGTGCCATCAGTGAGACTGGCGAGACTTCCTACGAGCAGTACTTC. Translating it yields CAISETGETSYEQYF.

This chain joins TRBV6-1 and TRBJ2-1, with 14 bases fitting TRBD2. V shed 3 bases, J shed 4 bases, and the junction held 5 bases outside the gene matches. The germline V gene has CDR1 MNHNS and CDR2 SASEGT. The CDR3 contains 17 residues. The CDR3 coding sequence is TGTGCCAGCAGTGAGACTAGCGGGAGGGCTTCATACAATGAGCAGTTCTTC. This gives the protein CASSETSGRASYNEQFF.

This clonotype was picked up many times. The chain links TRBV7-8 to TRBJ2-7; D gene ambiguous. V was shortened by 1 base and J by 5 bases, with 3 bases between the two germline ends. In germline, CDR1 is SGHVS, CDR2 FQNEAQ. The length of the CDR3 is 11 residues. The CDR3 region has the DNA TGTGCCAGCAGCTTAGTAAACGAGCAGTACTTC. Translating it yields CASSLVNEQYF.

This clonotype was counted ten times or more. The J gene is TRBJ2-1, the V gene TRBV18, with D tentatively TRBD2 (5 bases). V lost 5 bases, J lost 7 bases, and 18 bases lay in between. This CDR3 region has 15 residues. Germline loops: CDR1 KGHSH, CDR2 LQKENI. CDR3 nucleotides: TGTGCCAGCTCAACTACTAGAGGGAGCAGAAATGAGCAGTTCTTC. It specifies CASSTTRGSRNEQFF.

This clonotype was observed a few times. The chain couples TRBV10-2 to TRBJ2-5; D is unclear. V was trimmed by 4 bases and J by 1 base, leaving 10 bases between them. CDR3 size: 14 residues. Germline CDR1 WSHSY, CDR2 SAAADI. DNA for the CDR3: TGCGCCAGCAGTGTTGGCGCGCTCCAAGAGACCCAGTACTTC. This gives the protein CASSVGALQETQYF.

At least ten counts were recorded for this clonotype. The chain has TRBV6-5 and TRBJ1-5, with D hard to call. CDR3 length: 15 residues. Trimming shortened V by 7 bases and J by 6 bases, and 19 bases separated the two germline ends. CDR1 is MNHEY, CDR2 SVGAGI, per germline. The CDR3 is CASIKAGPGGQPQHF. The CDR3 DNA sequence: TGTGCCAGCATCAAAGCAGGTCCTGGCGGTCAGCCCCAGCATTTT.

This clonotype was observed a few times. This CDR3 is CASSQLGLGGNIQYF. The DNA of the CDR3 is TGTGCCAGCAGCCAATTAGGGCTGGGGGGGAACATTCAGTACTTC. This sequence joins TRBV11-2 and TRBJ2-4; 7 bases map to TRBD2. This CDR3 has 15 residues. Losses at the gene ends were 5 bases for V and 7 bases for J; bases not matched to a gene: 11. Germline V gene lookup returns CDR1 SGHAT and CDR2 FQNNGV.

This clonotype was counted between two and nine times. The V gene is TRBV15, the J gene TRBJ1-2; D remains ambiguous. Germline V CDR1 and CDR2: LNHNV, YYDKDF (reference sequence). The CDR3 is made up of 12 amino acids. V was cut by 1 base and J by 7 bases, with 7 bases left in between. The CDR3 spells CATSRGEGGYTF. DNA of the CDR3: TGTGCCACCAGCAGAGGAGAGGGTGGCTACACCTTC. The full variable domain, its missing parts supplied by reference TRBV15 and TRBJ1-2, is DAMVIQNPRYQVTQFGKPVTLSCSQTLNHNVMYWYQQKSSQAPKLLFHYYDKDFNNEADTPDNFQSRRPNTSFCFLDIRSPGLGDTAMYLCATSRGEGGYTFGSGTRLTVV.

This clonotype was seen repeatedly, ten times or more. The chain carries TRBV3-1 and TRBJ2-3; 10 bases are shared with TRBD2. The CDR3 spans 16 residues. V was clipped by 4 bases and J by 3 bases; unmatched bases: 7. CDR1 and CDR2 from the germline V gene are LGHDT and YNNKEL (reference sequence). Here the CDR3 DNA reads TGTGCCAGCAGCCCGTTACCGGGACTAGCGACAGATACGCAGTATTTT. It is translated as CASSPLPGLATDTQYF.

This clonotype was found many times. The DNA of the CDR3 is TGTGCCAGCAGCCAAGATGGGCACCTTAACACCGGGGAGCTGTTTTTT. It yields the protein CASSQDGHLNTGELFF. V and J are TRBV4-2 and TRBJ2-2; D remains ambiguous. Germline assignment: CDR1 LGHNA and CDR2 YNFKEQ. V was clipped by 0 bases and J by 2 bases, with 10 bases between them. The CDR3 is 16 amino acids.

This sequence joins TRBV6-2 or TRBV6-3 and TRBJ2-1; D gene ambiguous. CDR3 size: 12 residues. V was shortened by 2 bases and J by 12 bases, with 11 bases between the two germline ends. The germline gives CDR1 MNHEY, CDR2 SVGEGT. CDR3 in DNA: TGTGCCAGCAGTTACCCTAGGTTATCGCAGTTCTTC. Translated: CASSYPRLSQFF.